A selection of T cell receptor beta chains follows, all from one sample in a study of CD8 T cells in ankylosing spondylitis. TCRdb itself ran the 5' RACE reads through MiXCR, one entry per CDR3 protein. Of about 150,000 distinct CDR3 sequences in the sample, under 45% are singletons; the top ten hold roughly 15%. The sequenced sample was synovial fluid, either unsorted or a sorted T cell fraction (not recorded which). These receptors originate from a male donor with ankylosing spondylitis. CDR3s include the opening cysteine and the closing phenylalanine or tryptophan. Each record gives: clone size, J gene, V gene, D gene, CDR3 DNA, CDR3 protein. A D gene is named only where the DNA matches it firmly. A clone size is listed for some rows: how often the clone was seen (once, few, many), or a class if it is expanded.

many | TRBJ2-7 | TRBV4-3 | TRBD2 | TGCGCCAGCAGCCAAGATGCTGCTAGCGGGTACTACGAGCAGTACTTC | CASSQDAASGYYEQYF
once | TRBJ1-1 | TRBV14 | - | TGTGCCAGCAGCCAAGGATGCACTGAAGCTTTCTTT | CASSQGCTEAFF
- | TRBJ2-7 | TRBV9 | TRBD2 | TGTGCCAGCAGCGTAGGGGGACTAGCGGGATCAACCTACGAGCAGTACTTC | CASSVGGLAGSTYEQYF
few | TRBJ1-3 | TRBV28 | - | TGTGCCAGCAGTTTCCTTGGACGGATGAGCTCTGGAAACACCATATATTTT | CASSFLGRMSSGNTIYF
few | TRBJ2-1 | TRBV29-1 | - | TGCAGCGTCCCGACAGGGAGGAGTACGGTACGATACAATGAGCAGTTCTTC | CSVPTGRSTVRYNEQFF
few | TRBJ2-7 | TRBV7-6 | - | TGTGCCAGCAGCCTAACGAGATACGAGCAGTACTTC | CASSLTRYEQYF
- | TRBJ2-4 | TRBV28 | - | TGTGCCACCCTAGCCAAAAACATTCAGTACTTC | CATLAKNIQYF
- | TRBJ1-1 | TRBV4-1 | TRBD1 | TGCGCCAGCAGAGGGGGCGTGTGGCGCACTGAAGCTTTCTTT | CASRGGVWRTEAFF
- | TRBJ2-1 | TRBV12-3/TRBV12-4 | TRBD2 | TGTGCCAGCAGTTTTCGTAGCGGGAGGTCGAATGAGCAGTTCTTC | CASSFRSGRSNEQFF
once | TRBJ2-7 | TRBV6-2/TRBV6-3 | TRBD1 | TGTGCCAGCAGTCTCTCCGGGACAGGGCTCAACGAGCAGTACTTC | CASSLSGTGLNEQYF
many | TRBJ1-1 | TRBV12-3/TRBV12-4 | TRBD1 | TGTGCCAGCAGCACTCCAGGGGGGAACACTGAAGCTTTCTTT | CASSTPGGNTEAFF
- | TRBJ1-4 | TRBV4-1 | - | TGCGCCAGCAGCCAAGGGAGGTTTTCTAGTGAAAAACTGTTTTTT | CASSQGRFSSEKLFF
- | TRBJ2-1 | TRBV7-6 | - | TGTGCCAGCAGCTCAACCGGGACGGCTAACAATGAGCAGTTCTTC | CASSSTGTANNEQFF
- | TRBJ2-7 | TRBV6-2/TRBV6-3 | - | TGTGCCAGCAGTTACGGGTTAGCAGTCTACGAGCAGTACTTC | CASSYGLAVYEQYF
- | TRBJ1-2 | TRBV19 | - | TGTGCCAGCGGGACCGTCGCAAGGAGAGACACCTTC | CASGTVARRDTF
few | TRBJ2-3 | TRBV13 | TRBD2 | TGTGCCAGCAGCTGGGGACTAGCGGGAACCACAGATACGCAGTATTTT | CASSWGLAGTTDTQYF
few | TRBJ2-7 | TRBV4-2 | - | TGTGCCAGCAGCCAAGCCAAGGGGTCGCCCTACGAGCAGTACTTC | CASSQAKGSPYEQYF
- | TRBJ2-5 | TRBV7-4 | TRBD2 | TGTGCCAGCAGCTTACGACTAGCTTTACGGGAGACCCAGTACTTC | CASSLRLALRETQYF
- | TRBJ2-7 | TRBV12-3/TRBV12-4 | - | TGTGCCAGCAGTTTTTTCGTCGAGCCGGGTAATGAGCAGTACTTC | CASSFFVEPGNEQYF
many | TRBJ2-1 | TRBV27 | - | TGTGCCAGCAGGACTTCCTACGGGGGAGGCAATGAGCAGTTCTTC | CASRTSYGGGNEQFF
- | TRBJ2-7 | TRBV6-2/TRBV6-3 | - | TGTGCCAGCAGTTACAGCCCCCGGGTCTCTGAGCAGTACTTC | CASSYSPRVSEQYF
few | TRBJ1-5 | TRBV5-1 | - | TGCGCCAGCAGCTTTGACGGAGCAGGCAATCAGCCCCAGCATTTT | CASSFDGAGNQPQHF
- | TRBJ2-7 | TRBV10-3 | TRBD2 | TGTGCCATCGGGGGGGGTAGCTCCTACGAGCAGTACTTC | CAIGGGSSYEQYF
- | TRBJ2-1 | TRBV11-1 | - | TGTGCCAGCAGCGCAGCCCCAAGTCCTGTTCAGTTCTTC | CASSAAPSPVQFF
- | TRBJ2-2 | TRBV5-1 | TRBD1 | TGCGCCAGCAGCTGGGACAGGAGGAGGACCGGGGAGCTGTTTTTT | CASSWDRRRTGELFF
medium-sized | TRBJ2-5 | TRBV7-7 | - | TGTGCTAGCAGCGCCTATCTAGGGTCCTCCGAAGAGACCCAGTACTTC | CASSAYLGSSEETQYF
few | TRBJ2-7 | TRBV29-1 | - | TGCAGCGTTGAAACCCCAGGTTTTAGGTCCTACGAGCAGTACTTC | CSVETPGFRSYEQYF
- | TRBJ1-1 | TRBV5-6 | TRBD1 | TGTGCCAGCAGCTTCGTACAGGGGGCGGCTGAAGCTTTCTTT | CASSFVQGAAEAFF
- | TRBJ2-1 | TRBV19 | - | TGTGCCAGTAGTATAGGGTGGGATGAGCAGTTCTTC | CASSIGWDEQFF
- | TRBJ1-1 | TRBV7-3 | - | TGTGCCAGCAGCCTCGTCGGGGGCGTACCGATGAACACTGAAGCTTTCTTT | CASSLVGGVPMNTEAFF
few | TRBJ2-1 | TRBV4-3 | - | TGCGCCAGCAGCCAAAAGACAGATTACAATGAGCAGTTCTTC | CASSQKTDYNEQFF